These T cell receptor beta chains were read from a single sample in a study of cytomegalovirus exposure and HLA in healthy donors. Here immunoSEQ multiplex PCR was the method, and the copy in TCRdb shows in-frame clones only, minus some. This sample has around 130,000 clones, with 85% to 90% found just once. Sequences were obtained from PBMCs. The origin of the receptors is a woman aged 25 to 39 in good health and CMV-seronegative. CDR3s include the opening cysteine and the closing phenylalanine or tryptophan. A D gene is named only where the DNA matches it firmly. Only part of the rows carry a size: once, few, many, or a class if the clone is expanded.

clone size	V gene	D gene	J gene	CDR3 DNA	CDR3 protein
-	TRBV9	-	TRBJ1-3	TGTGCCAGCAGCACCCTACCGCGGGCTGGAAACACCATATATTTT	CASSTLPRAGNTIYF
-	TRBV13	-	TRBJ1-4	TGTGCCAGCAGCTCCCGGGGGGAGGAGGGTGAAAAACTGTTTTTT	CASSSRGEEGEKLFF
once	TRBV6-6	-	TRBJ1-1	TGTGCCAGCAGTTACCCCGGGAGGCTGAACACTGAAGCTTTCTTT	CASSYPGRLNTEAFF
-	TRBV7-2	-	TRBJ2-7	TGTGCCAGCAGCTTGACAGGCCCGTCCTCAGAGCAGTACTTC	CASSLTGPSSEQYF
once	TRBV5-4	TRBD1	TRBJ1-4	TGTGCCAGCAGCAGGGGACAGGGTGAAAAACTGTTTTTT	CASSRGQGEKLFF
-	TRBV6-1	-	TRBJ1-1	TGTGCCAGCAGCCAACTTAACACTGAAGCTTTCTTT	CASSQLNTEAFF
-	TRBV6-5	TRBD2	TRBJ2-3	TGTGCCAGCAGTTCTAGCGGGTTTAGCACAGATACGCAGTATTTT	CASSSSGFSTDTQYF
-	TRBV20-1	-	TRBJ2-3	TGCAGTGCCTCAAGGGGAGATACGCAGTATTTT	CSASRGDTQYF
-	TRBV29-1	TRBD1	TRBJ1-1	TGCAGCGTTGGTGGGAGAATGGGACAGGGACGCACTGAAGCTTTCTTT	CSVGGRMGQGRTEAFF
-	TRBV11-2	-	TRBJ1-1	TGTGCCAGCAGCCCAATCCCCGGGGGGGGCACTGAAGCTTTCTTT	CASSPIPGGGTEAFF
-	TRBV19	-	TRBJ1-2	TGTGCCAGTAGTATTAGTCCCCTGGGTCGGTCCGGGAGCTACACCTTC	CASSISPLGRSGSYTF
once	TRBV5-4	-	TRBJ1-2	TGTGCCAGCAGCTATGACAACTGGATCGGCTACACCTTC	CASSYDNWIGYTF
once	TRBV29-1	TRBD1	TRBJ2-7	TGCAGCGTTGAAGTGGGACAGGGGACAACCTACGAGCAGTACTTC	CSVEVGQGTTYEQYF
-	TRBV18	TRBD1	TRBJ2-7	TGTGCCAGCTCACCCTTCCGGGACAGGGCCCACGAGCAGTACTTC	CASSPFRDRAHEQYF
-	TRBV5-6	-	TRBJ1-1	TGTGCCAGCAGCTTGGCCGGGACCGGGGGAACTGAAGCTTTCTTT	CASSLAGTGGTEAFF
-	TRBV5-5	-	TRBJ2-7	TGTGCCAGCAGCTTGCGAACAGGGTATTCCTACGAGCAGTACTTC	CASSLRTGYSYEQYF
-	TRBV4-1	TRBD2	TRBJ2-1	TGCGCCAGCAGCCAAGATCTTCCGGCGGGGGGGAACAATGAGCAGTTCTTC	CASSQDLPAGGNNEQFF
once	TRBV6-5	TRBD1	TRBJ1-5	TGTGCCAGCAGCGCAAACAGGGGCCAGCCCCAGCATTTT	CASSANRGQPQHF
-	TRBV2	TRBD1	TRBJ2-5	TGTGCCAGCAGTGAAGCCCATCCAGACAGGGGGAAAGAGACCCAGTACTTC	CASSEAHPDRGKETQYF
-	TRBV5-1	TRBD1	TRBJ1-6	TGCGCCAGCAGCTTGGAGCCCGACAGGGGGCTTTCACCCCTCCACTTT	CASSLEPDRGLSPLHF
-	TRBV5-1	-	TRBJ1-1	TGCGCCAGCAGCTTGGGACAAATGAACACTGAAGCTTTCTTT	CASSLGQMNTEAFF
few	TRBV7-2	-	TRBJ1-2	TGTGCCAGCAGTCTCCTCACTCAGGGTAGCTACGGCTACACCTTC	CASSLLTQGSYGYTF
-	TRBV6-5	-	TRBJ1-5	TGTGCCAGTAATTGGGCAGGGGCGGATCAGCCCCAGCATTTT	CASNWAGADQPQHF
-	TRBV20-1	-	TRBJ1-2	TGCAGTGCTAGCAGGGATGGCTACACCTTC	CSASRDGYTF
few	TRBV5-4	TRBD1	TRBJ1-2	TGTGCCAGCAGCCCGAGGACAGGGGGCGTTGGCTACACCTTC	CASSPRTGGVGYTF
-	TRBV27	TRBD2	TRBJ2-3	TGTGCCAGCAGTTTATACCCCGGGCGGGGGGAATCAGATACGCAGTATTTT	CASSLYPGRGESDTQYF
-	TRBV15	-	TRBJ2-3	TGTGCCACCAGCCCCCTGGGGGGAGATACGCAGTATTTT	CATSPLGGDTQYF
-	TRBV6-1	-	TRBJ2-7	TGTGCCACCAGTTGGACAGAGACCTACGAGCAGTACTTC	CATSWTETYEQYF
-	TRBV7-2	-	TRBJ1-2	TGTGCCAGCAGCGCCGACAGACTCAGGGGCTACACCTTC	CASSADRLRGYTF
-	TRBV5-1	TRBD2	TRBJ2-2	TGCGCCAGCAGCTTTGCACTAGCGGCGAACACCGGGGAGCTGTTTTTT	CASSFALAANTGELFF
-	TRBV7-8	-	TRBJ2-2	TGTGCCAGCAGCTTAGATCTCACCGGGGAGCTGTTTTTT	CASSLDLTGELFF
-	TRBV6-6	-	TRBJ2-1	TGTGCCAGCAGTCTAGTAAATGAGCAGTTCTTC	CASSLVNEQFF
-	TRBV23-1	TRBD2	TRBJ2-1	TGCGCCAGCAGTCAACCCCGGGAGGGGAGAAATGAGCAGTTCTTC	CASSQPREGRNEQFF
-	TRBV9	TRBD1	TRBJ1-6	TGTGCCAGCAGCGACTCCCCGGGACAGGGTCATAATTCACCCCTCCACTTT	CASSDSPGQGHNSPLHF
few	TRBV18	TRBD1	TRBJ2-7	TGTGCCAGCTCACTAGCCGACAGGGGAAACTACGAGCAGTACTTC	CASSLADRGNYEQYF
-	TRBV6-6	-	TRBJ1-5	TGTGCCAGCAGTCCCTATAGCAATCAGCCCCAGCATTTT	CASSPYSNQPQHF
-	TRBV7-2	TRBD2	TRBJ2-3	TGTGCCAGCAGCGCGACTAGCGGGGCAGATACGCAGTATTTT	CASSATSGADTQYF
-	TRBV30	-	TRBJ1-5	TGTGCCTGGAGTGAGAATGCAGGGTCCCGAAATCAGCCCCAGCATTTT	CAWSENAGSRNQPQHF
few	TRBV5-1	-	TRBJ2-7	TGCGCCAGCAGCCTCAGACGGGAGAGAGAGCAGTACTTC	CASSLRREREQYF
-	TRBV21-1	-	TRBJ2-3	TGTGCCAGCAGCGAACTAAAATTTGGAAGGGATACGCAGTATTTT	CASSELKFGRDTQYF
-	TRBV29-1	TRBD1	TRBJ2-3	TGCAGCGCCGGTCGGACTCAGGGGGCAGATACGCAGTATTTT	CSAGRTQGADTQYF
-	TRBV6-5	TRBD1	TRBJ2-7	TGTGCCACCAAGGAGACAGGGACCTACGAGCAGTACTTC	CATKETGTYEQYF
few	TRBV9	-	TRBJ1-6	TGTGCCAGCACTCTGGGGGGAAATTCACCCCTCCACTTT	CASTLGGNSPLHF
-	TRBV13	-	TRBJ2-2	TGTGCCAGCAGCTTCCTTCCCGGGGAGCTGTTTTTT	CASSFLPGELFF
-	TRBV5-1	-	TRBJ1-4	TGCGCCAGCAGCTCGGACACGGTTAACGAAAAACTGTTTTTT	CASSSDTVNEKLFF
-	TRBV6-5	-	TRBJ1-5	TGTGCCAGCAGTTACGGGGCGGGGAATCAGCCCCAGCATTTT	CASSYGAGNQPQHF
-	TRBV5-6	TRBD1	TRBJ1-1	TGTGCCAGCAGCTTAGGACAGGGGTTGTTCGCCATGAACACTGAAGCTTTCTTT	CASSLGQGLFAMNTEAFF
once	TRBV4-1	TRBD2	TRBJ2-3	TGCGCCAGCAGCCTCGGACTAGCGGGGGGGCTTAGTAGCACAGATACGCAGTATTTT	CASSLGLAGGLSSTDTQYF
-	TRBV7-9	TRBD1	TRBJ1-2	TGTGCCAGCAGCGCAGGGGGGTCTTATGGCTACACCTTC	CASSAGGSYGYTF
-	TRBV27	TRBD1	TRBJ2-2	TGTGCCAGCAGTGCAACTCAGGGGGCCGGGGAGCTGTTTTTT	CASSATQGAGELFF
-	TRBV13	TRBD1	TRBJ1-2	TGTGCCAGCAGCCGGACAGGGGGAGGCTATGGCTACACCTTC	CASSRTGGGYGYTF